This TCR beta chain was found in a study of T cell repertoires in cytomegalovirus infection. Study as a whole: Well-studied HLA-B-restricted epitopes and recently identified HLA-C-restricted epitopes of CMV were both used in the study. Based on public TCR beta signatures, there were indications of CMV infection and of a matching HLA type.

Study outcomes and limitations: There were HLA-C-restricted CMV-specific TCR beta clonotypes dominating the ex vivo response. There were carriers of CMV plus the relevant HLA, and cumulative public TCR beta family frequency identified them.

The CDR3 covers 16 residues. J lost 4 bases, V lost 4 bases, and 7 bases had no gene match. Germline CDR1 is SGHRS and CDR2 is YFSETQ. This clonotype came up once. As yet, its antigen is unknown. TCRdb processed the reads anew with MiXCR; each CDR3 protein has one entry. Of a few hundred thousand distinct CDR3 sequences listed, roughly 25% are singletons. The TCR comes from a human donor in good health (CMV status not recorded). Some clones in this sample may be carry-over from other donors' samples. Sequences were derived from cultured PBMCs, sampled from culture after CMV antigen stimulation. The V call is TRBV5-1, the J call TRBJ2-5; the match to TRBD2 covers 13 bases. The CDR3 is CASSLGTSGIGETQYF. The CDR3 DNA follows: TGCGCCAGCAGCCTAGGGACTAGCGGGATAGGAGAGACCCAGTACTTC.